The sequence of this T cell receptor (beta chain) was determined in a study of OX40 agonist ivuxolimab in advanced cancers. Produced via immunoSEQ multiplex PCR; TCRdb's table is partial and in-frame only. The sample has some 100,000 clones, around four fifths seen once. The CDR3 contains 16 residues. V lost 6 bases and J 2 bases, leaving 16 bases between the germline ends. Germline CDR1 SGHTA, CDR2 FQGNSA. This TCR was sampled from an adult with an advanced solid tumor such as melanoma, head and neck, liver or kidney cancer. The chain has TRBV7-2 and TRBJ2-2, with D possibly being TRBD2 (6 bases). The specimen was CD4+ or CD8+ T cells sorted from blood, collected in a trial of the OX40 agonist ivuxolimab. For the CDR3, the DNA is TGTGCCAGCAGACAAGTGGGGGGAGCAAACACCGGGGAGCTGTTTTTT. It yields the protein CASRQVGGANTGELFF.